This T cell receptor beta chain was sequenced during a study of glioma-infiltrating T cells. Notes on the study in general: CDR3 overlap between tissue and blood was very small. Above-expected tissue-blood divergence occurred in all gliomas, most in low-grade ones.

Trimming cost V 0 bases and J 2 bases; bases outside gene matches: 4. Germline assignment: CDR1 MNHNY and CDR2 SVGAGI (reference sequence). The CDR3 totals 16 residues. TCR alpha and beta CDR3 regions were amplified from RNA using iRepertoire nested multiplex PCR. Input was 100-400 ng of tissue mRNA or PBMC total RNA. Using its own MiXCR run on the multiplex PCR reads, TCRdb lists one record per CDR3 protein. The sample comprises about 130,000 distinct CDR3 sequences, under 25% of which are singletons, and about a quarter rests with the top ten. This clonotype was counted only a few times. Antigen: not known.

This receptor was identified in a human donor with low-grade glioma or glioblastoma, undergoing nonglioma brain surgery, or in good health (not recorded which). This chain connects TRBV6-6 to TRBJ1-3, with TRBD1 matching over 7 bases. The sample comprised glioma tissue, nonneoplastic brain tissue, or PBMCs (not recorded which). This CDR3 reads CASSYSNRGAGNTIYF. As DNA, the CDR3 is TGTGCCAGCAGTTACTCGAACAGGGGCGCTGGAAACACCATATATTTT.